This T cell receptor (beta chain) was recovered during a study of blood T cell repertoires in COVID-19. Overall study context: Sites across the United States, Italy and Spain contributed samples from acute and convalescent COVID-19.

In the authors' methods: Reference gene primer amplification gave nucleated cell count estimates. Method: immunoSEQ multiplex PCR; TCRdb's copy keeps in-frame clones and lacks some. V and J calls and clone size are given by that table; D and trimming were obtained from the DNA. The sample yields some 120,000 clones, 80% to 95% seen once. The V gene end was trimmed by 6 bases and the J gene end by 5 bases; junction bases not matched to a gene: 4. CDR1 and CDR2 (germline): MDHEN, SYDVKM. CDR3 size: 14 residues. This chain joins TRBV28 and TRBJ2-2; 9 bases are shared with TRBD1. The sequencing sample was made of peripheral blood. This clonotype was obtained from a man aged 50 or older with COVID-19, enrolled during active disease. The CDR3 loop is CASSYGTGTGELFF. As DNA, the CDR3 is TGTGCCAGCAGCTACGGGACAGGGACCGGGGAGCTGTTTTTT.